The clone carrying this TCR beta chain was seen more than once but under ten times. This may be a read error, as it is one base from a much larger clone. MiXCR was run by TCRdb on the RT-PCR reads, yielding one entry per CDR3 protein. This sample carries about 680,000 distinct CDR3 sequences, over 12% of them seen once, and the ten largest clones take just over 3.5%. Per germline, CDR1 SGHTA and CDR2 FQGNSA. The CDR3 sequence is 13 residues long. Trimming left V 5 bases short and J 1 base short, with 8 bases between. The V gene is TRBV7-2, the J gene TRBJ2-5, with D maybe TRBD1 (5 bases). This clonotype originated in a female donor in good health, serving as a healthy control. The sequencing sample was made of memory CD4+ T cells from blood. CDR3 in DNA: TGTGCCAGCAGCCATCAGGGCCAAGAGACCCAGTACTTC. Its translation: CASSHQGQETQYF.